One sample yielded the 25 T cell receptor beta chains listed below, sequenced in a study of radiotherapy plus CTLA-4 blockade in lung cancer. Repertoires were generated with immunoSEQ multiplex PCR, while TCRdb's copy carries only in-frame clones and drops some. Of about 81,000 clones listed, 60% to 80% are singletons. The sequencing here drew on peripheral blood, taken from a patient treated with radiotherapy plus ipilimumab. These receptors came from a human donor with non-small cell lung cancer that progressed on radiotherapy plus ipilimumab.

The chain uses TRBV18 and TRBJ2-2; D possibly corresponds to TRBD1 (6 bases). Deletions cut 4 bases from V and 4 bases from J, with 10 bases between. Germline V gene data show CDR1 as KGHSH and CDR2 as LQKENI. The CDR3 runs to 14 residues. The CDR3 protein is CASSRGLRTGELFF. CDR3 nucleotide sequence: TGTGCCAGCTCACGGGGGCTTCGCACCGGGGAGCTGTTTTTT. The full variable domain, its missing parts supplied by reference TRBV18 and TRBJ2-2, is NAGVMQNPRHLVRRRGQEARLRCSPMKGHSHVYWYRQLPEEGLKFMVYLQKENIIDESGMPKERFSAEFPKEGPSILRIQQVVRGDSAAYFCASSRGLRTGELFFGEGSRLTVL.

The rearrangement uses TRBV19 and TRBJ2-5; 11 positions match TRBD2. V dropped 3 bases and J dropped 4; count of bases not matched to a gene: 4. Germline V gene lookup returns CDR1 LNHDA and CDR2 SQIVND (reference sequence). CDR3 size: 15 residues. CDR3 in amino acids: CASSILAGGGETQYF. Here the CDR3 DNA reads TGTGCCAGTAGTATTCTAGCGGGGGGAGGAGAGACCCAGTACTTC.

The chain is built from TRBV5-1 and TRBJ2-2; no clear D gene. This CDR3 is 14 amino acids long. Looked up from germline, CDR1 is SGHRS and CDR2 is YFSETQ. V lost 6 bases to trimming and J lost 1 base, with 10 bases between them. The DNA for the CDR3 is TGCGCCAGCAAGCTTCAGGAGAACACCGGGGAGCTGTTTTTT. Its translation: CASKLQENTGELFF.

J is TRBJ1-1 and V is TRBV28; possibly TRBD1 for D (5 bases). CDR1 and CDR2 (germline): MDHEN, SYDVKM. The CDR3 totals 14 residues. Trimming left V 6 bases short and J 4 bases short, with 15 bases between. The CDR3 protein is CASRPREGGTEAFF. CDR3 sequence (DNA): TGTGCCAGCAGACCCAGGGAGGGCGGCACTGAAGCTTTCTTT.

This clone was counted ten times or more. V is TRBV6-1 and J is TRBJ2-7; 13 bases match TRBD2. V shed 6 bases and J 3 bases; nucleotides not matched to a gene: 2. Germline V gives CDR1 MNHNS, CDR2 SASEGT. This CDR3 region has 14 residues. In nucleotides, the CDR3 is TGTGCCAGCAGCTGGACTAGCGGGAGCTACGAGCAGTACTTC. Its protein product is CASSWTSGSYEQYF.

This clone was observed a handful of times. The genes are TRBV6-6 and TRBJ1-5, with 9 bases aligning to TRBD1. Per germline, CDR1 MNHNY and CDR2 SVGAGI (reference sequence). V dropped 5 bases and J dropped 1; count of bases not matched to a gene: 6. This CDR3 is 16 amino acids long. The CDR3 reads CASSPSDRGSNQPQHF. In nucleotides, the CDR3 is TGTGCCAGCAGTCCTTCGGACAGGGGCAGCAATCAGCCCCAGCATTTT.

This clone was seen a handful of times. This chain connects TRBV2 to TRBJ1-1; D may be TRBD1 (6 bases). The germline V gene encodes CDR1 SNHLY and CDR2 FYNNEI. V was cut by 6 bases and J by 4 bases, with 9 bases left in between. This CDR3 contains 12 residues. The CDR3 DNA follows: TGTGCCAGCAGCGCGGGGGCCACTGAAGCTTTCTTT. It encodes CASSAGATEAFF.

CDR3 nucleotides: TGTGCCAGCAGCTTAGGGGGCAGTGGAAAACTGTTTTTT. Translated: CASSLGGSGKLFF. The V and J genes are TRBV7-3 and TRBJ1-4; TRBD1 might be the D (6 bases). The germline gives CDR1 SGHTA, CDR2 FQGTGA. The CDR3 spans 13 residues. Between the trimmed V and J ends, which lost 2 bases and 10 bases, there was a span of 11 bases.

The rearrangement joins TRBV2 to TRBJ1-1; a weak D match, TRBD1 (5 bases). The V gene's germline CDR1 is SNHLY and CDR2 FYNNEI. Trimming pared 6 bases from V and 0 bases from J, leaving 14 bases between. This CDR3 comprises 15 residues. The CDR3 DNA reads TGTGCCAGCAGAAGTTTGGGGGAATTGAACACTGAAGCTTTCTTT. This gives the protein CASRSLGELNTEAFF.

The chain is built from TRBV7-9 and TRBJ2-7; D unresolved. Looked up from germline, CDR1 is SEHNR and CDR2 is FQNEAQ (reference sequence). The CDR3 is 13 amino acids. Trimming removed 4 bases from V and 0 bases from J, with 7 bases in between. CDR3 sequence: CASSSSDSYEQYF. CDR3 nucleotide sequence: TGTGCCAGCAGCTCCTCGGACTCCTACGAGCAGTACTTC.

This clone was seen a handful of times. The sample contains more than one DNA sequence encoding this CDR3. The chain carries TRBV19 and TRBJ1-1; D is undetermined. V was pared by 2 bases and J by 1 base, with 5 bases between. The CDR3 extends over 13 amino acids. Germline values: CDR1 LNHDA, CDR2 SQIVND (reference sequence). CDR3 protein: CASSISGNTEAFF. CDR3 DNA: TGTGCCAGTAGTATATCAGGGAACACTGAAGCTTTCTTT.

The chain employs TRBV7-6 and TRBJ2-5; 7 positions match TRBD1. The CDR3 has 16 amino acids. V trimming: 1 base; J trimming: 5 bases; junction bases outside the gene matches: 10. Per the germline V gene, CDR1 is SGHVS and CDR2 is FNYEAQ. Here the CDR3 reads CASSLEAGGRMETQYF. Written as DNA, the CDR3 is TGTGCCAGCAGCTTAGAGGCAGGGGGTCGGATGGAGACCCAGTACTTC. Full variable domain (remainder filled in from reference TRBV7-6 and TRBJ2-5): GAGVSQSPRYKVTKRGQDVALRCDPISGHVSLYWYRQALGQGPEFLTYFNYEAQQDKSGLPNDRFSAERPEGSISTLTIQRTEQRDSAMYRCASSLEAGGRMETQYFGPGTRLLVL.

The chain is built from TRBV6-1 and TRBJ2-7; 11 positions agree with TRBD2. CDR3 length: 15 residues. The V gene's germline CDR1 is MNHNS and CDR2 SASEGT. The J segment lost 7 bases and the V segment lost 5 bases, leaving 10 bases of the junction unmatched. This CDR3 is CASSLLLAGEWEQYF. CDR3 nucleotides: TGTGCCAGCAGTTTGTTACTAGCGGGGGAATGGGAGCAGTACTTC.

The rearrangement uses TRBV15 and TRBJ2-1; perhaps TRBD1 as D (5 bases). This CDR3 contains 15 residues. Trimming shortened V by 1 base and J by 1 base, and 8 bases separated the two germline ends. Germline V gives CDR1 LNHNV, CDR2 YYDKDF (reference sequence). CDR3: CATSRVGASYNEQFF. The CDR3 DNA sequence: TGTGCCACCAGCAGAGTTGGGGCTTCCTACAATGAGCAGTTCTTC. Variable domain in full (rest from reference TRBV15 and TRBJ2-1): DAMVIQNPRYQVTQFGKPVTLSCSQTLNHNVMYWYQQKSSQAPKLLFHYYDKDFNNEADTPDNFQSRRPNTSFCFLDIRSPGLGDTAMYLCATSRVGASYNEQFFGPGTRLTVL.

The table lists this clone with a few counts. The CDR3 DNA reads as TGTGCCATCCTTAAAGTACAGGGCTTTCAGCCCCAGCATTTT. It codes for CAILKVQGFQPQHF. This chain uses TRBV28 with TRBJ1-5; a weak D match, TRBD1 (6 bases). Germline CDR1 and CDR2: MDHEN and SYDVKM. V was pared by 10 bases and J by 6 bases, with 19 bases between. The CDR3 runs 14 residues. Complete variable domain (other parts from reference TRBV28 and TRBJ1-5): DVKVTQSSRYLVKRTGEKVFLECVQDMDHENMFWYRQDPGLGLRLIYFSYDVKMKEKGDIPEGYSVSREKKERFSLILESASTNQTSMYLCAILKVQGFQPQHFGDGTRLSIL.

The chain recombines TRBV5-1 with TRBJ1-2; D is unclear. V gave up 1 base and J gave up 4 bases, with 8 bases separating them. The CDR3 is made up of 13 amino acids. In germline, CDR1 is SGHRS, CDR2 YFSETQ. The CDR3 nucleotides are TGCGCCAGCAGCTTGACGGTGACCTATGGCTACACCTTC. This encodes CASSLTVTYGYTF.

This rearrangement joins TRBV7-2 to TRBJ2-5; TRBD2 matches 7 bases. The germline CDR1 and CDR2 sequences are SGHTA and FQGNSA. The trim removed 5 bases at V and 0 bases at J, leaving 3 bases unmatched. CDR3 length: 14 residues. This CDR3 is CASSPGLYQETQYF. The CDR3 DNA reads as TGTGCCAGCAGCCCGGGACTATACCAAGAGACCCAGTACTTC.

The CDR3 DNA reads TGTGCCAGCCCCGAGGAGGGCCCCTACGAGCAGTACTTC. Its translation: CASPEEGPYEQYF. The chain recombines TRBV6-5 with TRBJ2-7; D is perhaps TRBD2 (6 bases). Germline V gene sequence: CDR1 MNHEY, CDR2 SVGAGI. The CDR3 loop spans 13 amino acids. Trimming stripped 8 bases from V and 2 bases from J, with 13 bases between.

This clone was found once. The CDR3 DNA is TGTGCCAGTAGGGGGACGGTTGACTCTGGGGCCAACGTCCTGACTTTC. Translation gives CASRGTVDSGANVLTF. The V and J genes are TRBV19 and TRBJ2-6; the D gene could be TRBD1 or TRBD2 (5 bases each). Looked up from germline, CDR1 is LNHDA and CDR2 is SQIVND (reference sequence). The CDR3 is 16 residues long. V was trimmed by 6 bases and J by 0 bases, leaving 12 bases between them.

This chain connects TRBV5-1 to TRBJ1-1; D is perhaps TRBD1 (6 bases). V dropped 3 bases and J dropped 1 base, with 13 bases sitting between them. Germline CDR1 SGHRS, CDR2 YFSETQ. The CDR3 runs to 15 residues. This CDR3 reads CASSSTTGWNTEAFF. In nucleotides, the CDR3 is TGCGCCAGCAGCTCCACCACAGGGTGGAACACTGAAGCTTTCTTT. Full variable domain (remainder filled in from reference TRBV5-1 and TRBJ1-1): KAGVTQTPRYLIKTRGQQVTLSCSPISGHRSVSWYQQTPGQGLQFLFEYFSETQRNKGNFPGRFSGRQFSNSRSEMNVSTLELGDSALYLCASSSTTGWNTEAFFGQGTRLTVV.

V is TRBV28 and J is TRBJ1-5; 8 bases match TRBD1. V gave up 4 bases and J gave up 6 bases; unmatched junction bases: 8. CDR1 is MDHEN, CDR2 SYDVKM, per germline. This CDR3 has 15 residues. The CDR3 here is CASSSGQGPPQPQHF. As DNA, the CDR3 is TGTGCCAGCAGTTCTGGACAGGGTCCTCCTCAGCCCCAGCATTTT.

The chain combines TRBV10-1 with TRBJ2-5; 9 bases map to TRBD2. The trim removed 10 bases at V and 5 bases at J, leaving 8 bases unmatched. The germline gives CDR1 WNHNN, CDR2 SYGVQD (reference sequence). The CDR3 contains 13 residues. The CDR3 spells CATSGEPGETQYF. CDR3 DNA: TGCGCCACTAGCGGGGAACCGGGGGAGACCCAGTACTTC.

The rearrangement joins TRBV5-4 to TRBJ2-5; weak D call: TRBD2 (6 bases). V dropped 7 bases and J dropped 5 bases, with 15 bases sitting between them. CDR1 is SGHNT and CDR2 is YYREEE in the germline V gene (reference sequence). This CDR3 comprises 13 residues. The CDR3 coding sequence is TGTGCCAGCTTCCGGGGCGGGGAGGAGACCCAGTACTTC. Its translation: CASFRGGEETQYF.

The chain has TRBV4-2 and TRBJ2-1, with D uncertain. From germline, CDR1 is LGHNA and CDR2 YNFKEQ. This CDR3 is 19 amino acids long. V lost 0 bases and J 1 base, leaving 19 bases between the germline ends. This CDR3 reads CASSQDSPLRARSYNEQFF. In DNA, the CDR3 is TGTGCCAGCAGCCAAGATTCCCCATTGAGAGCAAGATCCTACAATGAGCAGTTCTTC.

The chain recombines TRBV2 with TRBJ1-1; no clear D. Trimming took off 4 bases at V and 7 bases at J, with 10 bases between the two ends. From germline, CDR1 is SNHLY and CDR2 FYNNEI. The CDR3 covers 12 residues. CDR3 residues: CASSVGRREAFF. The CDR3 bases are TGTGCCAGCAGTGTCGGGCGACGTGAAGCTTTCTTT.